This T cell receptor (beta chain) stems from a study of T cell repertoires in cytomegalovirus infection. Study details: An indication of both CMV infection and matching HLA type came from public TCR beta signatures. Overall study results and limits: Individuals carrying CMV plus the relevant HLA were identified by cumulative frequency of public TCR beta families. There were HLA-C-restricted CMV-specific TCR beta clonotypes dominating the ex vivo response.

TCRdb reprocessed the reads via MiXCR and lists one record per CDR3 protein. The sample yields 310,000 or so distinct CDR3 sequences, approximately 8.9% seen once. This CDR3 comprises 14 residues. Germline loops: CDR1 LNHDA, CDR2 SQIVND (reference sequence). V lost 7 bases to trimming and J lost 3 bases, with 15 bases between them. This clonotype was observed a few times. Its antigen is unknown. The chain is built from TRBV19 and TRBJ1-1, with D perhaps matching TRBD1 (5 bases). The sequence came from a human donor in good health (CMV status not recorded). Some clones in this sample may be carry-over from other donors' samples. The material sequenced was PBMCs. CDR3 DNA: TGTGCCAGTAACCCTCTTCGAGGGGACACTGAAGCTTTCTTT. Protein product: CASNPLRGDTEAFF. The complete variable domain, with remaining parts taken from reference TRBV19 and TRBJ1-1, reads DGGITQSPKYLFRKEGQNVTLSCEQNLNHDAMYWYRQDPGQGLRLIYYSQIVNDFQKGDIAEGYSVSREKKESFPLTVTSAQKNPTAFYLCASNPLRGDTEAFFGQGTRLTVV.